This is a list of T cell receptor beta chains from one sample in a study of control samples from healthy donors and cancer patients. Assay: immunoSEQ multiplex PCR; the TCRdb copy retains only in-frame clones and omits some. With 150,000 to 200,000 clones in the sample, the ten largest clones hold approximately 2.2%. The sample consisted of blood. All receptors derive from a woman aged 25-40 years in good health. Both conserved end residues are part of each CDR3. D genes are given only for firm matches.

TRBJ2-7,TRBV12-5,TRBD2,TGTGCTAGTGGTCTCGGACTAGCGGGGCTCTACGAGCAGTACTTC,CASGLGLAGLYEQYF
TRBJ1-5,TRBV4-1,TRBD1,TGCGCCAGCAGCCTTTATTGGACAGGTGTCGGTCAGCCCCAGCATTTT,CASSLYWTGVGQPQHF
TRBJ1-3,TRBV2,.,TGTGCCAGCAGTGGACGGAGCTCTGGAAACACCATATATTTT,CASSGRSSGNTIYF
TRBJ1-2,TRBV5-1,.,TGCGCCAGCAGCTTGGCGACAGACTATGGCTACACCTTC,CASSLATDYGYTF
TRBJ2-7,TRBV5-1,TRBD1,TGCGCCAGCAGCTTTCTCCAGGGGGCGGACGAGCAGTACTTC,CASSFLQGADEQYF
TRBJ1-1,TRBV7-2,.,TGTGCCAGCAGCACGTGGACGGTGAACACTGAAGCTTTCTTT,CASSTWTVNTEAFF
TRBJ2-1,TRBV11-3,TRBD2,TGTGCCAGCAGCTTAGCGGGGGGGTACAATGAGCAGTTCTTC,CASSLAGGYNEQFF
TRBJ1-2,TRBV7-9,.,TGTGCCAGCAGCTTAGGCTTGTCGGGAAACTATGGCTACACCTTC,CASSLGLSGNYGYTF
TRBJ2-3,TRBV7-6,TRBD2,TGTGCCAGCAGCTTCTCTGGACTAGTGGGCACAGATACGCAGTATTTT,CASSFSGLVGTDTQYF
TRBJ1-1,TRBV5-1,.,TGCGCCAGCAGCTTGGGGTCCCGGAGCACTGAAGCTTTCTTT,CASSLGSRSTEAFF
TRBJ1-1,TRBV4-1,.,TGCGCCAGCAGCCATCCCATGGTCCGAACTGAAGCTTTCTTT,CASSHPMVRTEAFF
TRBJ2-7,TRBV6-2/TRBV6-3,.,TGTGCCAGCAGTTATTGGTCACGACTCCAGACGGGGGGCCTCTACGAGCAGTACTTC,CASSYWSRLQTGGLYEQYF
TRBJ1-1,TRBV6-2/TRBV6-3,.,TGTGCCAGCAGTTCCCCTCGGAGAGCTGAAGCTTTCTTT,CASSSPRRAEAFF
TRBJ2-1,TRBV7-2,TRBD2,TGTGCCAGCAGCTCAGCGGGGGGTCCCTACAATGAGCAGTTCTTC,CASSSAGGPYNEQFF
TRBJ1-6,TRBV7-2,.,TGTGCCAGCAGCCCGGGGCTGGGGTCCTATAATTCACCCCTCCACTTT,CASSPGLGSYNSPLHF